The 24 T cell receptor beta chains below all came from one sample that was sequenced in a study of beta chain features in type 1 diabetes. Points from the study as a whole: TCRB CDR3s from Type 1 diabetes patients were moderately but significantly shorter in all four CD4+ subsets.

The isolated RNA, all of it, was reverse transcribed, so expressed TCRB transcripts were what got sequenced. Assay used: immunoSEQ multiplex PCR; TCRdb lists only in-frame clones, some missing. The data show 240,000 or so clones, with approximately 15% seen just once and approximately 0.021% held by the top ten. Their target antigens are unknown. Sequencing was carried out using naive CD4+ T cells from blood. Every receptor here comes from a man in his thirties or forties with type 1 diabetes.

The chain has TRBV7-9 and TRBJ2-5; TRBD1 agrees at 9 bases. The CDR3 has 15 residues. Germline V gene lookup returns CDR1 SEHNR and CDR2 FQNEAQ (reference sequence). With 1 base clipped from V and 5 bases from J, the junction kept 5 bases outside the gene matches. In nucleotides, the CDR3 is TGTGCCAGCAGCTTAGTTGCGGGACAGGGTGAGACCCAGTACTTC. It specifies CASSLVAGQGETQYF.

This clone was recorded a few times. As DNA, the CDR3 is TGTGCCAGCAGTTCAAACGGGCAGCCCCAGCATTTT. Translation: CASSSNGQPQHF. The gene calls are TRBV6-5 and TRBJ1-5; D unresolved. The germline V gene has CDR1 MNHEY and CDR2 SVGAGI. Trimming cost V 4 bases and J 7 bases, with 8 bases left between them. The CDR3 totals 12 residues.

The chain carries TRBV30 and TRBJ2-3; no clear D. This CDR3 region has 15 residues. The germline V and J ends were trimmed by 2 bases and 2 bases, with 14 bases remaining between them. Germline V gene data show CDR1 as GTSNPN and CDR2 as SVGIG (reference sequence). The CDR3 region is CAWSPPWRPTDTQYF. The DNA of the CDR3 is TGTGCCTGGAGTCCACCGTGGCGGCCCACAGATACGCAGTATTTT.

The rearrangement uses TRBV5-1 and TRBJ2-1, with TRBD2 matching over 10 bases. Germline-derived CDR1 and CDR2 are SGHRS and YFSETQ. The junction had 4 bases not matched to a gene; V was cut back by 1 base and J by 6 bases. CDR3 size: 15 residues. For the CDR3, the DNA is TGCGCCAGCAGCTTGACCAGCGGGAGGGCCAATGAGCAGTTCTTC. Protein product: CASSLTSGRANEQFF.

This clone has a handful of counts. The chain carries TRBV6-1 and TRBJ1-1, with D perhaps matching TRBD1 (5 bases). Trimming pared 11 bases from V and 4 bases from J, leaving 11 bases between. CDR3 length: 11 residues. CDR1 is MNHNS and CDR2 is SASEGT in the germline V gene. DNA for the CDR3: TGTGCCTCCGGGGGGGGCACTGAAGCTTTCTTT. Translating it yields CASGGGTEAFF.

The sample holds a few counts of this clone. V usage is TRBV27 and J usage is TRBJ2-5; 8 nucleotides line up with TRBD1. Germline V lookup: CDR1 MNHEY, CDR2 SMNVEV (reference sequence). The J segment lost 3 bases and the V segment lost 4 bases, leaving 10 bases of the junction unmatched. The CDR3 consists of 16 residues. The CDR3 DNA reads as TGTGCCAGCAGTTCCCTGACAGGGGTGGTAGAAGAGACCCAGTACTTC. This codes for CASSSLTGVVEETQYF.

CDR3 amino acids: CASRLTGARQETQYF. The CDR3 DNA is TGTGCCAGCAGACTCACAGGGGCCCGCCAAGAGACCCAGTACTTC. V usage is TRBV6-5 and J usage is TRBJ2-5; 7 bases align to TRBD1. The CDR3 loop spans 15 amino acids. V lost 6 bases to trimming and J lost 1 base; unmatched junction nucleotides: 8. The V gene's germline CDR1 is MNHEY and CDR2 SVGAGI.

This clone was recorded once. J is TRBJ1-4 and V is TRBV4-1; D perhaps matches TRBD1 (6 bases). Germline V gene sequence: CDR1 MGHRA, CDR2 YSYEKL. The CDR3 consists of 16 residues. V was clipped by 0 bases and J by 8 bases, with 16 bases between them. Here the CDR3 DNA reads TGCGCCAGCAGCCAAGATGGGGCGGGGGCACGAGAAAAACTGTTTTTT. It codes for CASSQDGAGAREKLFF.

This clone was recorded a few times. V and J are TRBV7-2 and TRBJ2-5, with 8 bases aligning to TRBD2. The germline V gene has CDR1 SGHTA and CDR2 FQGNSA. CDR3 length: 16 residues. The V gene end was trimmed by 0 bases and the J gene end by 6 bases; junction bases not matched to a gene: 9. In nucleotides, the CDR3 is TGTGCCAGCAGCTTAGCGTGGACTAGCTCCGGAAAGACCCAGTACTTC. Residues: CASSLAWTSSGKTQYF.

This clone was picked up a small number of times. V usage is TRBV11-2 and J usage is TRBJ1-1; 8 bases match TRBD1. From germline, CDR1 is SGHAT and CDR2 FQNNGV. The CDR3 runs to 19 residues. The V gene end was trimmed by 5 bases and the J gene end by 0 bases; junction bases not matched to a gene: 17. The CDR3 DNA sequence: TGTGCCAGCAGCGCTGGGTGGACAGGGAGGAATCGAATGAACACTGAAGCTTTCTTT. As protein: CASSAGWTGRNRMNTEAFF.

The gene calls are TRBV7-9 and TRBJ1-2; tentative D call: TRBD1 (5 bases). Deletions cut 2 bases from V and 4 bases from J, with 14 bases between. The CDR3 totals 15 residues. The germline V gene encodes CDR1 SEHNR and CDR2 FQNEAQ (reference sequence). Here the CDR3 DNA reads TGTGCCAGCAGCTTAATCTCAGGCGGGGGCTATGGCTACACCTTC. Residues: CASSLISGGGYGYTF.

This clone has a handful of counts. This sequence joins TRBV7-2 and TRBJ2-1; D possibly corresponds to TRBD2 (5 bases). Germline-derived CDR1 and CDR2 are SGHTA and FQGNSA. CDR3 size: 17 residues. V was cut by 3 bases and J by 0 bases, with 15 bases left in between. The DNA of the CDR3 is TGTGCCAGCAGCTTCCAAGCGGCCACCCACTCCTACAATGAGCAGTTCTTC. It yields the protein CASSFQAATHSYNEQFF.

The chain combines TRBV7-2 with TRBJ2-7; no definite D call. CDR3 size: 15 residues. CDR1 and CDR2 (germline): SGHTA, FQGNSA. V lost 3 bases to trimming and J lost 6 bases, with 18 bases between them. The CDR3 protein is CASSLVAVRLSEQYF. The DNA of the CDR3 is TGTGCCAGCAGCTTGGTGGCGGTAAGGCTATCCGAGCAGTACTTC. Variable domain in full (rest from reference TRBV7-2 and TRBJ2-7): GAGVSQSPSNKVTEKGKDVELRCDPISGHTALYWYRQSLGQGLEFLIYFQGNSAPDKSGLPSDRFSAERTGGSVSTLTIQRTQQEDSAVYLCASSLVAVRLSEQYFGPGTRLTVT.

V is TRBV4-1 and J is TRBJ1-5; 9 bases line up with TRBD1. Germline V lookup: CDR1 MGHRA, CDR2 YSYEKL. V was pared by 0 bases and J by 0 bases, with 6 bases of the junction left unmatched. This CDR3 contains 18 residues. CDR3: CASSQEGQGSYSNQPQHF. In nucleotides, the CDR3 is TGCGCCAGCAGCCAAGAGGGACAGGGATCCTATAGCAATCAGCCCCAGCATTTT.

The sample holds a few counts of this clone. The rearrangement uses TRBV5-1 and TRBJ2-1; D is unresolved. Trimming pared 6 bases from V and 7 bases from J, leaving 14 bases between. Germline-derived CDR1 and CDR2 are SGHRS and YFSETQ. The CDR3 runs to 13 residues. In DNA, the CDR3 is TGCGCCAGCACCCGGAGCTTCGCTAATGAGCAGTTCTTC. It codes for CASTRSFANEQFF.

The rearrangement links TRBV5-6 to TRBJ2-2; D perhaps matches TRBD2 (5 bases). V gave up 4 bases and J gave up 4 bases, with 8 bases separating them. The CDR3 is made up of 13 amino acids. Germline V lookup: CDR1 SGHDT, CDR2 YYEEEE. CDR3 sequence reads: CASSPGSTGELFF. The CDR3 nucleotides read TGTGCCAGCAGCCCGGGGTCCACCGGGGAGCTGTTTTTT.

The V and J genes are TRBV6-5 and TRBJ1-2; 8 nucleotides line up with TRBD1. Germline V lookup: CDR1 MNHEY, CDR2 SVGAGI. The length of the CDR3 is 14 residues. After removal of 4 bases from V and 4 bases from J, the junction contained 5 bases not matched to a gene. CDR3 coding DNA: TGTGCCAGCAGTTCCGGACAGGGTGGCTATGGCTACACCTTC. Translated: CASSSGQGGYGYTF.

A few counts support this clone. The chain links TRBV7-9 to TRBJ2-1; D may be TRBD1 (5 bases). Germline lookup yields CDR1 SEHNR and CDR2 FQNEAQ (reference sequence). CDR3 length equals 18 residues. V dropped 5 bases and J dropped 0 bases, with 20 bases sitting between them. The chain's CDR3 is CASSPKGWGGSSYNEQFF. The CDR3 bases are TGTGCCAGCAGCCCAAAGGGGTGGGGCGGAAGCTCCTACAATGAGCAGTTCTTC.

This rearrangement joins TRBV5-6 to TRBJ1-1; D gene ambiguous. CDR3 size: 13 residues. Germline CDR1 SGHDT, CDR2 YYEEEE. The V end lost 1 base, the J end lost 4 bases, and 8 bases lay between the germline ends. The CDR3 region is CASSLIMATEAFF. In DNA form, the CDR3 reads TGTGCCAGCAGCTTGATCATGGCCACTGAAGCTTTCTTT.

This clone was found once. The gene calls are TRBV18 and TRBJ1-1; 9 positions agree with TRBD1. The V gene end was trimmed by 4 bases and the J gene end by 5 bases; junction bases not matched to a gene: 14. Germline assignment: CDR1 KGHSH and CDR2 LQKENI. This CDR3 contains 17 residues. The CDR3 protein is CASSLGTGYGWGTEAFF. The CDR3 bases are TGTGCCAGCTCACTAGGGACAGGGTACGGTTGGGGGACTGAAGCTTTCTTT.

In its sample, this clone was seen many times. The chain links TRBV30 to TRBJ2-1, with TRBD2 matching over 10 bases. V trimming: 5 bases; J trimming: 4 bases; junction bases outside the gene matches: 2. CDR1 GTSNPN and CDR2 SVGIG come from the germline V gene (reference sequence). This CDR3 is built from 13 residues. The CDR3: CAWGLAAYNEQFF. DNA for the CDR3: TGTGCCTGGGGACTAGCGGCTTACAATGAGCAGTTCTTC.

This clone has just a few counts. CDR3 DNA: TGTGCTAGTGGTCGTGGACTAGCGGATGGCGGGGAGCTGTTTTTT. This gives the protein CASGRGLADGGELFF. The J gene is TRBJ2-2, the V gene TRBV12-5; the match to TRBD2 covers 10 bases. The CDR3 runs 15 residues. The trim removed 5 bases at V and 7 bases at J, leaving 7 bases unmatched. CDR1 and CDR2 from the germline V gene are LGHNT and FRNRAP. The full variable domain, rest sourced from reference TRBV12-5 and TRBJ2-2, is DARVTQTPRHKVTEMGQEVTMRCQPILGHNTVFWYRQTMMQGLELLAYFRNRAPLDDSGMPKDRFSAEMPDATLATLKIQPSEPRDSAVYFCASGRGLADGGELFFGEGSRLTVL.

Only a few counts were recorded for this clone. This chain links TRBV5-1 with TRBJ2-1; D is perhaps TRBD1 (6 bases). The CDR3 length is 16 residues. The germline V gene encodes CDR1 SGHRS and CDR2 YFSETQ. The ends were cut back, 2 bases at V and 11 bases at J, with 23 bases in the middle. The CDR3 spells CASSLQGSRGSEQQFF. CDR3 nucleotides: TGCGCCAGCAGCTTACAGGGTAGCCGAGGCTCAGAGCAGCAGTTCTTC.

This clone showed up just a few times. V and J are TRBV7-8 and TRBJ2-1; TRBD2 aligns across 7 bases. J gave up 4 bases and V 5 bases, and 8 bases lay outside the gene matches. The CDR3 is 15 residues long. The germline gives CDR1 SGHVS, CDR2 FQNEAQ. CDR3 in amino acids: CASSPGPSGYNEQFF. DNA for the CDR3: TGTGCCAGCAGCCCGGGTCCTAGCGGTTACAATGAGCAGTTCTTC.